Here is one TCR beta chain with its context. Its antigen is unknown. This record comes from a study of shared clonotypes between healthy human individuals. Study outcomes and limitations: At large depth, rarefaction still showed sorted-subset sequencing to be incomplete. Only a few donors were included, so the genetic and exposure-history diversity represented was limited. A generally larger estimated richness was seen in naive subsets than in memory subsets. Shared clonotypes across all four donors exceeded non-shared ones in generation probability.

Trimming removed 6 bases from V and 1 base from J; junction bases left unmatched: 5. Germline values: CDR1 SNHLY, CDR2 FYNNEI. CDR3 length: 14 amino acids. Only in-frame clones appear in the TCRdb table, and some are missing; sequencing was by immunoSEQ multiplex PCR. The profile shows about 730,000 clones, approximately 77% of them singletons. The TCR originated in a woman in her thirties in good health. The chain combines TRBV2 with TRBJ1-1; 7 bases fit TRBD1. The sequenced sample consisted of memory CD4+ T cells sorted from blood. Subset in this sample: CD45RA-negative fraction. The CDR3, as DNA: TGTGCCAGCAGAAGGGGGCTTGAGAACACTGAAGCTTTCTTT. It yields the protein CASRRGLENTEAFF. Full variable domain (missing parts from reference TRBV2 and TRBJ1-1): EPEVTQTPSHQVTQMGQEVILRCVPISNHLYFYWYRQILGQKVEFLVSFYNNEISEKSEIFDDQFSVERPDGSNFTLKIRSTKLEDSAMYFCASRRGLENTEAFFGQGTRLTVV.